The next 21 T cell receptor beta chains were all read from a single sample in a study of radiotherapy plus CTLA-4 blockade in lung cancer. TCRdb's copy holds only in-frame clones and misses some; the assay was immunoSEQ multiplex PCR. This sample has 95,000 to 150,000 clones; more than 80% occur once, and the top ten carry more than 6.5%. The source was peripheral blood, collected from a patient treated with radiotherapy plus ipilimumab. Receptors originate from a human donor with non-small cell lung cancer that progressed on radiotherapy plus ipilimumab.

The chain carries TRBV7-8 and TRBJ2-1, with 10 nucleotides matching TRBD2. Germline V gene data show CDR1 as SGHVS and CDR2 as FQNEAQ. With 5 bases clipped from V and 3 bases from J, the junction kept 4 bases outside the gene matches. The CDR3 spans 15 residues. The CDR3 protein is CASSTSSGSYNEQFF. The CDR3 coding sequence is TGTGCCAGCAGCACTTCTAGCGGGAGCTACAATGAGCAGTTCTTC.

The CDR3 loop is CASSEKLAGQTQYF. The CDR3 nucleotides are TGTGCCAGCAGTGAGAAGTTAGCGGGCCAGACCCAGTACTTC. The chain couples TRBV25-1 to TRBJ2-5, with 7 nucleotides matching TRBD2. This CDR3 comprises 14 residues. J was trimmed by 6 bases and V by 3 bases; bases with no gene match: 7. Germline loops: CDR1 MGHDK, CDR2 SYGVNS.

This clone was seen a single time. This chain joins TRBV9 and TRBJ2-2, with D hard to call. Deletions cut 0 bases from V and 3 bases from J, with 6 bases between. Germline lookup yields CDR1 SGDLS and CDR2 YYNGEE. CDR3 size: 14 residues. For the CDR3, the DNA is TGTGCCAGCAGCGTAGTCAGTGACACCGGGGAGCTGTTTTTT. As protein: CASSVVSDTGELFF.

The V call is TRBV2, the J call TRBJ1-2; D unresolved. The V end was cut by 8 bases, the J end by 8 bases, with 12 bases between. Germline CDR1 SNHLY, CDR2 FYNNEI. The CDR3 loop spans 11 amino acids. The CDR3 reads CASAEIWGYTF. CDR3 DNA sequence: TGTGCCAGCGCAGAGATCTGGGGCTACACCTTC. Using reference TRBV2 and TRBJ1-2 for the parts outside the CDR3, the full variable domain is EPEVTQTPSHQVTQMGQEVILRCVPISNHLYFYWYRQILGQKVEFLVSFYNNEISEKSEIFDDQFSVERPDGSNFTLKIRSTKLEDSAMYFCASAEIWGYTFGSGTRLTVV.

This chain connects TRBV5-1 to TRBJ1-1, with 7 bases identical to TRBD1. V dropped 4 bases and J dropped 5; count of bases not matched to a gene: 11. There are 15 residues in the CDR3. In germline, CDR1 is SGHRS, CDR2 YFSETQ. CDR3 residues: CASSQEGGVSTEAFF. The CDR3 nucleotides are TGCGCCAGCAGCCAAGAAGGGGGCGTGAGTACTGAAGCTTTCTTT.

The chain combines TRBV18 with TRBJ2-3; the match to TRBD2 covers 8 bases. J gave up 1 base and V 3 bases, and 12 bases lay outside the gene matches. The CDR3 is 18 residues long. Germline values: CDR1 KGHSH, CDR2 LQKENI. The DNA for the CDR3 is TGTGCCAGCTCACCGGTGTACCAAGCGGGAGCCGGCACAGATACGCAGTATTTT. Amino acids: CASSPVYQAGAGTDTQYF.

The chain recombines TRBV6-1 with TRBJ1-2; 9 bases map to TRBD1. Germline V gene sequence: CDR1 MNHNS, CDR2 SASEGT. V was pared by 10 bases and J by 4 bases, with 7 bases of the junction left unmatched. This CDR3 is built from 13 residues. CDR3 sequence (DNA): TGTGCCACTCCGGGACAGGGTGCCTATGGCTACACCTTC. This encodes CATPGQGAYGYTF.

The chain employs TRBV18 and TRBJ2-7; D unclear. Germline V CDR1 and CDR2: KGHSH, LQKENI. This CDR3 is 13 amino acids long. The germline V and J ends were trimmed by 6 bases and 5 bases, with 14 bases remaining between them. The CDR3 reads CASSPPFWDEQYF. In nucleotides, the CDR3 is TGTGCCAGCTCCCCGCCCTTTTGGGACGAGCAGTACTTC.

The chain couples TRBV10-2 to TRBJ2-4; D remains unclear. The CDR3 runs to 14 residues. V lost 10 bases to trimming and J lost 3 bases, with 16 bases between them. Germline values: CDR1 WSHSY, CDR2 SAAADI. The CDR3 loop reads CATNPWKDKNIQYF. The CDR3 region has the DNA TGCGCCACGAATCCCTGGAAAGACAAAAACATTCAGTACTTC.

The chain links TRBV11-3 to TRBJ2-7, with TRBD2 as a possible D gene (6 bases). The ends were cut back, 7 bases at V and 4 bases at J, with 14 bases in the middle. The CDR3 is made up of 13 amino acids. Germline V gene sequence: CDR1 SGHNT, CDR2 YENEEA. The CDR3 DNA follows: TGTGCCAGCACCCTTGGTGGGGGGTACGAGCAGTACTTC. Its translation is CASTLGGGYEQYF.

DNA for the CDR3: TGTGCCCGCTATGGGCGACACACACATAGCAATCAGCCCCAGCATTTT. This translates into CARYGRHTHSNQPQHF. The chain carries TRBV6-4 and TRBJ1-5; D uncertain. Germline CDR1 reads MRHNA; CDR2 reads SNTAGT. With 11 bases removed from V and 0 bases from J, the gap between germline ends came to 20 bases. This CDR3 comprises 16 residues.

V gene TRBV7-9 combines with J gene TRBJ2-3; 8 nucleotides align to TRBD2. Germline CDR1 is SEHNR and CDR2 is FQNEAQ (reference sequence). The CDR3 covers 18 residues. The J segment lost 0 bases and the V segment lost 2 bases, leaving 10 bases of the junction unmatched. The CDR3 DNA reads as TGTGCCAGCAGCTTACCCAGCGGGGGATTTACTAGCACAGATACGCAGTATTTT. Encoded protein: CASSLPSGGFTSTDTQYF.

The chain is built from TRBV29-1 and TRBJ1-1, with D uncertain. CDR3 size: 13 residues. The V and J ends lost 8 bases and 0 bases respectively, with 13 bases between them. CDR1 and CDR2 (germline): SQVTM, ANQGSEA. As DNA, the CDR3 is TGCAGCTCTCGAGGGTACATGAACACTGAAGCTTTCTTT. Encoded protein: CSSRGYMNTEAFF.

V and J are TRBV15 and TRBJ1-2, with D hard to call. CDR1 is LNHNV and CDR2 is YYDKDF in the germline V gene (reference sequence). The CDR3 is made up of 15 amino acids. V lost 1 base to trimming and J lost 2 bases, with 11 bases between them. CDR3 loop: CATSRAPVGNYGYTF. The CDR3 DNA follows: TGTGCCACCAGCAGAGCTCCCGTTGGGAACTATGGCTACACCTTC.

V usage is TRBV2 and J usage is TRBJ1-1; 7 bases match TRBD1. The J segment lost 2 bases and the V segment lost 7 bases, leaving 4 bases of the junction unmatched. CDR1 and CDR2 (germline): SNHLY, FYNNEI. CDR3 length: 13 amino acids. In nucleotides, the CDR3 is TGTGCCAGCAAGAGGGGGCCTAACACTGAAGCTTTCTTT. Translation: CASKRGPNTEAFF.

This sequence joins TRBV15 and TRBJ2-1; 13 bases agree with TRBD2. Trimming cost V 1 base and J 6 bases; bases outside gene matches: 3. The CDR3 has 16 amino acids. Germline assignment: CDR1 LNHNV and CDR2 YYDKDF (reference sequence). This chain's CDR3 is CATSRATSGRGNEQFF. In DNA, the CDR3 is TGTGCCACCAGCAGAGCCACTAGCGGGAGGGGCAATGAGCAGTTCTTC.

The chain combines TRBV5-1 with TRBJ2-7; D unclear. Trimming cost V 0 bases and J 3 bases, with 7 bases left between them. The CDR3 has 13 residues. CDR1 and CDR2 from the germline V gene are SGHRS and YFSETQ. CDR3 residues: CASSLETHYEQYF. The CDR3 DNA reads TGCGCCAGCAGCTTGGAAACCCACTACGAGCAGTACTTC.

CDR3 in amino acids: CATRGDSGVIYNEQFF. The CDR3 region has the DNA TGTGCCACCAGGGGCGACAGCGGGGTCATTTACAATGAGCAGTTCTTC. The rearrangement uses TRBV15 and TRBJ2-1; 7 bases agree with TRBD2. V was clipped by 6 bases and J by 4 bases; unmatched bases: 12. The CDR3 contains 16 residues. CDR1 and CDR2 from the germline V gene are LNHNV and YYDKDF (reference sequence).

CDR3 DNA sequence: TGTGCCAGCACCTCGGGGACAGGGGCCTACGAGCAGTACTTC. It specifies CASTSGTGAYEQYF. V and J are TRBV6-6 and TRBJ2-5, with 10 bases fitting TRBD1. The J call is in doubt because the DNA end fits TRBJ2-7 better. This CDR3 region has 14 residues. Looked up from germline, CDR1 is MNHNY and CDR2 is SVGAGI (reference sequence).

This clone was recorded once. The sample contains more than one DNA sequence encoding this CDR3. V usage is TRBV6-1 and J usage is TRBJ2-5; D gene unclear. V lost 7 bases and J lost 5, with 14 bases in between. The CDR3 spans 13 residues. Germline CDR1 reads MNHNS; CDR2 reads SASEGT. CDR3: CASIGGRWETQYF. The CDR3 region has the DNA TGTGCCAGCATCGGTGGGCGTTGGGAGACCCAGTACTTC.

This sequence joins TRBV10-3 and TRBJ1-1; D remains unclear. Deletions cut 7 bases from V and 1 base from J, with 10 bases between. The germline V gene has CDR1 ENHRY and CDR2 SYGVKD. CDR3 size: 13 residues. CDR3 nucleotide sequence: TGTGCCATCACCCCGGCTGAGAACACTGAAGCTTTCTTT. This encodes CAITPAENTEAFF.